This T cell receptor (beta chain) was documented in a study of OX40 agonist ivuxolimab in advanced cancers. Overall study: Eligibility admitted prior anti-PD-1, anti-PD-L1 or anti-CTLA-4 therapy; roughly 40% had some.

The V end lost 3 bases, the J end lost 8 bases, and 21 bases lay between the germline ends. The germline V gene has CDR1 SGHRS and CDR2 YFSETQ. CDR3 size: 16 residues. The assay was immunoSEQ multiplex PCR, and TCRdb's table has in-frame clones only and misses some. Of about 67,000 clones detected, about 87% appear once; the ten largest clones hold roughly 4.2%. The study's findings and limits: Averaged across samples, CD8+ T cells carried more expanded clones than CD4+ did. At doses 0.1 to 3.0 mg/kg, CD4+ and CD8+ clones expanded.

A remark on this clone: Its specificity is not known.

This rearrangement joins TRBV5-1 to TRBJ2-4; possibly TRBD2 for D (6 bases). Sequenced material: CD4+ or CD8+ T cells sorted from blood, taken in a trial of the OX40 agonist ivuxolimab. The sequence was collected from an adult with an advanced solid tumor such as melanoma, head and neck, liver or kidney cancer. In DNA form, the CDR3 reads TGCGCCAGCAGCTACAACGACGGGACTCATCGGGACATTCAGTACTTC. This translates into CASSYNDGTHRDIQYF.